One TCR beta chain is described in this entry. Its specificity is not known. These data belong to a study of Tregs in tolerant kidney transplant recipients. TCRdb's table, derived via immunoSEQ multiplex PCR, lists solely in-frame clones and lacks some. This table holds roughly 40,000 clones, 95% to 96% found once. Study-level findings and limits: This study did not directly address biological reproducibility.

Trimming took 5 bases from V and 2 from J, leaving 14 bases between them. From germline, CDR1 is SGHDT and CDR2 YYEEEE. The CDR3 length is 14 residues. Material for sequencing was Tregs from blood cultured with allogeneic cells. The clonotype comes from a human donor in good health. This chain connects TRBV5-6 to TRBJ2-7; D is unclear. CDR3 sequence reads: CASSFTRAAYEQYF. In nucleotides, the CDR3 is TGTGCCAGCAGTTTTACCCGGGCCGCCTACGAGCAGTACTTC.